The present T cell receptor (beta chain) was sequenced within a study of T-cell memory formation after mild COVID-19. This clonotype has at least ten counts. The antigen is not known. Findings of the study overall: Among clones contracting day 15 to 85, CD4/CD8 was balanced, whereas later expanders leaned CD4+.

With constant-segment primers, 5'RACE yielded cDNA libraries of TCR alpha and TCR beta that carried sample barcodes and UMIs. TCRdb called the 5' RACE reads again in MiXCR, with one record for every CDR3 protein. The repertoire has about 340,000 distinct CDR3 sequences, 21% of them found once; the top ten carry around 12%. Trimming took 4 bases from V and 0 from J; bases not matched to a gene: 5. This CDR3 has 16 residues. CDR1 is SGHTA and CDR2 is FQGNSA in the germline V gene. The sequencing input was PBMCs or a T cell subset sorted from them (not recorded which). The TCR was taken from an adult woman who had mild COVID-19 (a few samples of this study predate the infection). Cell type and time point are not known. The chain recombines TRBV7-2 with TRBJ2-1; 8 bases match TRBD2. CDR3 in DNA: TGTGCCAGCAGCTCCAAGGCGGGGGGCTCCTACAATGAGCAGTTCTTC. Translation gives CASSSKAGGSYNEQFF.